The sequence of this TCR beta chain was determined in a study of T cell repertoires in cytomegalovirus infection. Study summary: HLA-B-restricted CMV epitopes that are well studied, plus recently identified HLA-C-restricted ones, were used by the study. Indications of both CMV infection and matching HLA type were provided by public TCR beta signatures. Findings and caveats of the study: Carriers of CMV plus the relevant HLA were identified by cumulative public TCR beta family frequency.

This clonotype turned up a few times. Its antigen is unknown. A single record per CDR3 protein comes from TCRdb applying MiXCR to the reads. The sample yields more than 250,000 distinct CDR3 sequences, roughly 25% seen once. Germline CDR1 is ENHRY and CDR2 is SYGVKD. With 1 base removed from V and 4 bases from J, the gap between germline ends came to 14 bases. This CDR3 contains 15 residues. Material: cultured PBMCs, obtained from culture after CMV antigen stimulation. The rearrangement joins TRBV10-3 to TRBJ2-7, with a weak D call TRBD2 (5 bases). This receptor was taken from a human donor in good health (CMV status not recorded). Some clones in this sample may be carry-over from other donors' samples. The CDR3 reads CAISEYMDSFYEQYV. CDR3 DNA sequence: TGTGCCATCAGTGAGTATATGGACTCCTTTTACGAGCAGTACGTC.